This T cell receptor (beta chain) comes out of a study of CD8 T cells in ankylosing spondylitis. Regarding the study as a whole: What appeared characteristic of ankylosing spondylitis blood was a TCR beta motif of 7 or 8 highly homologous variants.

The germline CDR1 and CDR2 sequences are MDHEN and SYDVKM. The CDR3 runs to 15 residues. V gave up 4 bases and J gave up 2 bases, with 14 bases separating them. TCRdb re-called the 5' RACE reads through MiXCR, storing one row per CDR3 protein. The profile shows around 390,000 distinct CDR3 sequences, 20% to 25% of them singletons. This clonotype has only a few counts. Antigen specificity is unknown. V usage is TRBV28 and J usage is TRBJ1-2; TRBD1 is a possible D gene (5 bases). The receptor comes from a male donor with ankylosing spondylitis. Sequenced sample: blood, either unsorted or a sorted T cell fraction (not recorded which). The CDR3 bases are TGTGCCAGCAGTTCCGCAAGGGGCACGAACTATGGCTACACCTTC. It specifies CASSSARGTNYGYTF.